The 10 T cell receptor beta chains given below trace back to one sample, sequenced in a study of early T cells in non-severe SARS-CoV-2 infection (dated by TCRdb to the early 2020s). The library was prepared using 5' RACE. The sequencer was a NextSeq 500. TCRdb reanalyzed the raw reads on its own, using fastp at Q25 for trimming and MiXCR for clone calling, and kept in-frame beta chains. Identical CDR3 proteins give one entry, which carries the most common genes and DNA. Within this sample are around 57,000 distinct CDR3 sequences, with approximately 10% of them counted one time only. Together, the top ten hold about 1.5% of the sample. The sequenced sample consisted of whole blood. These receptors were taken from an adult who was a healthcare worker with PCR-confirmed SARS-CoV-2 infection or an uninfected control (not recorded which).

This clonotype turned up a few times. The chain recombines TRBV2 with TRBJ1-3; D call uncertain. Between the trimmed V and J ends, which lost 4 bases and 8 bases, there was a span of 9 bases. The CDR3 spans 12 residues. Germline V gene data show CDR1 as SNHLY and CDR2 as FYNNEI. DNA for the CDR3: TGTGCCAGCAGTGCGGTTGCTGACACCATATATTTT. This translates into CASSAVADTIYF. Drawing the rest from reference TRBV2 and TRBJ1-3, the complete variable domain is EPEVTQTPSHQVTQMGQEVILRCVPISNHLYFYWYRQILGQKVEFLVSFYNNEISEKSEIFDDQFSVERPDGSNFTLKIRSTKLEDSAMYFCASSAVADTIYFGEGSWLTVV.

This clonotype was found a few times. The chain couples TRBV24-1 to TRBJ2-3; weak D call: TRBD1 (6 bases). V was shortened by 4 bases and J by 8 bases, with 18 bases between the two germline ends. The CDR3 has 15 residues. Germline assignment: CDR1 KGHDR and CDR2 SFDVKD. The CDR3 nucleotides are TGTGCCACCAGTGACCCCTGGACAGCCGGCGGTACGCAGTATTTT. It specifies CATSDPWTAGGTQYF.

This clonotype was seen only a few times. The chain has TRBV19 and TRBJ2-2; D gene unclear. Germline V CDR1 and CDR2: LNHDA, SQIVND (reference sequence). Trimming took off 4 bases at V and 4 bases at J, with 1 base between the two ends. The CDR3 consists of 11 residues. The CDR3 DNA is TGTGCCAGTAGTAGCACCGGGGAGCTGTTTTTT. The encoded protein is CASSSTGELFF.

This clonotype was detected many times. The chain couples TRBV6-5 to TRBJ1-5; 7 bases fit TRBD1. The CDR3 totals 15 residues. V lost 5 bases to trimming and J lost 6 bases; unmatched junction nucleotides: 10. Germline CDR1 MNHEY, CDR2 SVGAGI. The CDR3 DNA is TGTGCCAGCAGTAAAAACTTACAGGGGAGTCAGCCCCAGCATTTT. Translation gives CASSKNLQGSQPQHF.

The V gene is TRBV13, the J gene TRBJ1-4, with D unresolved. V lost 8 bases, J lost 6 bases, and 16 bases lay in between. The germline V gene encodes CDR1 PRHDT and CDR2 FYEKMQ (reference sequence). CDR3 length: 14 residues. CDR3 sequence: CASRRVGRDEKLFF. DNA for the CDR3: TGTGCCAGCCGACGGGTAGGACGGGATGAAAAACTGTTTTTT.

This clonotype was observed many times. The chain employs TRBV12-3 or TRBV12-4 and TRBJ2-7, with D possibly being TRBD1 or TRBD2 (6 bases each). V gave up 3 bases and J gave up 5 bases, with 17 bases separating them. The CDR3 has 15 amino acids. Here the CDR3 reads CASSFGLRGGDEQYF. CDR3 nucleotide sequence: TGTGCCAGCAGTTTCGGCCTCAGGGGAGGTGACGAGCAGTACTTC.

This clonotype was counted ten times or more. The rearrangement joins TRBV12-3 or TRBV12-4 to TRBJ2-5; maybe TRBD2 (6 bases). CDR3 length equals 18 residues. V was shortened by 2 bases and J by 4 bases, with 23 bases between the two germline ends. The CDR3 region is CASSLSALATSVRETQYF. DNA for the CDR3: TGTGCCAGCAGTTTAAGTGCGCTAGCGACGAGTGTTCGAGAGACCCAGTACTTC.

This clonotype was counted at least ten times. The chain has TRBV29-1 and TRBJ2-1; the D is unclear. V lost 4 bases and J lost 3, with 13 bases in between. Germline loops: CDR1 SQVTM, CDR2 ANQGSEA. The CDR3 sequence is 14 residues long. The CDR3 region is CSVGLGIDYNEQFF. The CDR3 DNA reads TGCAGCGTTGGCCTGGGGATCGACTACAATGAGCAGTTCTTC.

This clonotype has at least ten counts. The J gene is TRBJ2-6, the V gene TRBV11-2; TRBD1 agrees at 7 bases. Trimming cost V 5 bases and J 2 bases; bases outside gene matches: 6. The CDR3 runs to 16 residues. Per the germline V gene, CDR1 is SGHAT and CDR2 is FQNNGV. CDR3 region: CASSVQTGTGANVLTF. CDR3 bases: TGTGCCAGCAGCGTACAGACAGGGACTGGGGCCAACGTCCTGACTTTC.

The CDR3 region is CASSEALGTEAFF. The CDR3 bases are TGTGCCAGCAGTGAAGCCCTCGGAACTGAAGCTTTCTTT. The chain combines TRBV2 with TRBJ1-1; D not resolved. Germline CDR1 SNHLY, CDR2 FYNNEI. Trimming cost V 0 bases and J 5 bases, with 7 bases left between them. The CDR3 runs to 13 residues.